The sequence of this TCR beta chain was determined in a study of blood T cells in healthy people across ages. Trimming stripped 6 bases from V and 7 bases from J, with 21 bases between. The CDR3 sequence is 16 residues long. Through a sample-barcoded 5' primer and a J-beta primer mix, a second PCR was run for about 6 to 12 cycles. Each CDR3 protein gets one entry after TCRdb re-called the 5' RACE reads with MiXCR. The sample lists around 1,700,000 distinct CDR3 sequences; about 28% were seen once. Isolation of PBMCs gave at least 7 million cells per sample. The receptor was derived from a woman between 25 and 40 years old in good health. The sequenced sample was blood. This sequence joins TRBV12-3 or TRBV12-4 and TRBJ2-2; TRBD2 might be the D (6 bases). The CDR3 is CASSPRGGLDGGELFF. The CDR3 DNA follows: TGTGCCAGCAGCCCTAGAGGAGGGTTGGATGGCGGGGAGCTGTTTTTT.